A single sample is the source of the 11 T cell receptor beta chains below, sequenced in a study of T cells expressing NK-cell markers. TCRdb reprocessed the 5' RACE reads, keeping one entry per CDR3 protein, no DNA. This table holds roughly 390,000 distinct CDR3 sequences. What was sequenced was blood T cells: a sorted CD56 or NKG2C T cell subset, CD4+ or CD8+ T cells, or bulk PBMC T cells (not recorded which). The source of these receptors is a woman aged 45-60 years in good health.

The J gene is TRBJ2-1, the V gene TRBV16; absent DNA, TCRdb's TRBD2 call cannot be checked. The CDR3 is made up of 16 amino acids. Germline-derived CDR1 and CDR2 are KGHSY and FQNENV. CDR3 protein: CASSPPAGGPYNEQFF.

The genes are TRBV24-1 and TRBJ2-1; TCRdb reports TRBD1, a call that lacks DNA to check it against. Germline assignment: CDR1 KGHDR and CDR2 SFDVKD. This CDR3 has 13 residues. The CDR3 sequence is CATRRGLGNEQFF.

The genes are TRBV28 and TRBJ1-4; TCRdb returns TRBD1, unconfirmable since there is no DNA. The CDR3 consists of 14 residues. Per the germline V gene, CDR1 is MDHEN and CDR2 is SYDVKM. Here the CDR3 reads CASRQGAFGEKLFF. Based on the CDR3 plus reference TRBV28 and TRBJ1-4, the full variable domain is DVKVTQSSRYLVKRTGEKVFLECVQDMDHENMFWYRQDPGLGLRLIYFSYDVKMKEKGDIPEGYSVSREKKERFSLILESASTNQTSMYLCASRQGAFGEKLFFGSGTQLSVL.

The V gene is TRBV11-2, the J gene TRBJ2-3; TCRdb selects TRBD1, and the lack of DNA leaves this call unchecked. The CDR3 sequence is 16 residues long. Per germline, CDR1 SGHAT and CDR2 FQNNGV. CDR3: CASSLETRTGRDTQYF. The complete variable domain, with remaining parts taken from reference TRBV11-2 and TRBJ2-3, reads EAGVAQSPRYKIIEKRQSVAFWCNPISGHATLYWYQQILGQGPKLLIQFQNNGVVDDSQLPKDRFSAERLKGVDSTLKIQPAKLEDSAVYLCASSLETRTGRDTQYFGPGTRLTVL.

The CDR3: CAGGGTSSYEQYF. The chain couples TRBV7-8 to TRBJ2-7; TCRdb designates TRBD1, a call that cannot be tested without DNA. Germline CDR1 is SGHVS and CDR2 is FQNEAQ. The CDR3 contains 13 residues.

V is TRBV20-1 and J is TRBJ1-2; the D call from TCRdb, TRBD1, cannot be confirmed without DNA. The CDR3 has 14 residues. CDR1 is DFQATT and CDR2 is SNEGSKA in the germline V gene (reference sequence). CDR3 sequence reads: CSARLTGVSDGYTF.

The chain recombines TRBV12-3 or TRBV12-4 with TRBJ2-1. The CDR3 consists of 18 residues. The CDR3 loop reads CASSLRQRSGSSYNEQFF.

This chain uses TRBV5-1 with TRBJ2-1. Germline V gives CDR1 SGHRS, CDR2 YFSETQ. The CDR3 loop spans 14 amino acids. The CDR3 reads CASSWGGYNYEQFF.

This chain joins TRBV29-1 and TRBJ2-1; TCRdb gives TRBD2 as the D gene, but with no DNA this cannot be confirmed. Germline V gene lookup returns CDR1 SQVTM and CDR2 ANQGSEA. The CDR3 extends over 14 amino acids. CDR3 loop: CSVGTSGAYNEQFF.

The CDR3 spells CASSSRDRRSYNEQFF. V usage is TRBV7-8 and J usage is TRBJ2-1; the D gene TCRdb calls, TRBD1, cannot be checked with no DNA. From germline, CDR1 is SGHVS and CDR2 FQNEAQ. The CDR3 contains 16 residues.

The genes are TRBV13 and TRBJ2-7. Germline-derived CDR1 and CDR2 are PRHDT and FYEKMQ (reference sequence). The CDR3 length is 16 residues. CDR3 protein: CASSLGGRSTSYEQYF.